The clone carrying this T cell receptor beta chain showed up many times. The CDR3 runs to 17 residues. Germline V gene lookup returns CDR1 WNHNN and CDR2 SYGVQD (reference sequence). V was clipped by 4 bases and J by 5 bases; unmatched bases: 8. At deep level, the assay was performed. Sorted-subset replicate PCRs used 200 ng of genomic DNA. This amount corresponded to about 29,000 T cell genomes. The data were produced by immunoSEQ multiplex PCR, yet TCRdb's version contains in-frame clones alone and is incomplete. The sample lists over 700,000 clones, 72% occurring once. The data were taken from a study of shared clonotypes between healthy human individuals. Recent vaccinations or acute infections were absent in the healthy HIV-negative adult donors. Every donor was a Caucasian adult from Nashville, Tennessee.

The source material was memory CD4+ T cells sorted from blood. The subset here: CD45RA-negative fraction. This receptor was identified in a woman aged 25 to 39 in good health. The genes are TRBV10-1 and TRBJ2-2, with 12 bases identical to TRBD2. The CDR3 sequence: CASSVLAGGKFTGELFF. The DNA for the CDR3 is TGCGCCAGCAGTGTACTAGCGGGAGGAAAGTTTACCGGGGAGCTGTTTTTT.